One sample yielded the 4 T cell receptor beta chains listed below, sequenced in a study of T cells after yellow fever vaccination. A single record per CDR3 protein comes from TCRdb applying MiXCR to the 5' RACE reads. The sample has approximately 300,000 distinct CDR3 sequences, approximately 12% seen once. This specimen consisted of CD4+ T cells sorted from PBMCs, obtained 45 days after the yellow fever booster vaccination. These receptors all come from a young man who received the YFV17D yellow fever vaccine.

This chain connects TRBV7-3 to TRBJ2-7; TRBD2 agrees at 9 bases. Unmatched junction bases numbered 5, after V lost 5 bases and J lost 6 bases. CDR1 and CDR2 (germline): SGHTA, FQGTGA. The CDR3 has 13 amino acids. For the CDR3, the DNA is TGTGCCAGCAGCGCCGGAGCGGGAGGCGAGCAGTACTTC. This sequence encodes CASSAGAGGEQYF.

In its sample, this clonotype was seen many times. The chain is built from TRBV20-1 and TRBJ1-5; D uncertain. Germline CDR1 is DFQATT and CDR2 is SNEGSKA (reference sequence). The CDR3 spans 15 residues. Trimming pared 4 bases from V and 0 bases from J, leaving 13 bases between. DNA for the CDR3: TGCAGTGCTACGGAGGCAGATACTAGCAATCAGCCCCAGCATTTT. Protein: CSATEADTSNQPQHF.

There are a few counts of this clonotype. This rearrangement joins TRBV12-3 or TRBV12-4 to TRBJ2-3, with 7 positions matching TRBD2. The CDR3 length is 13 residues. V gave up 7 bases and J gave up 7 bases; unmatched junction bases: 8. The CDR3 protein is CASKGTILNTQYF. CDR3 bases: TGTGCCAGCAAAGGGACTATCCTAAATACGCAGTATTTT.

This clonotype was observed a handful of times. This chain connects TRBV7-2 to TRBJ2-1; D possibly corresponds to TRBD2 (6 bases). From germline, CDR1 is SGHTA and CDR2 FQGNSA. The CDR3 runs 13 residues. Trimming left V 6 bases short and J 12 bases short, with 18 bases between. For the CDR3, the DNA is TGTGCCAGCAGTTTTGAGACTAGACTCGGGCAGTTCTTC. Translating gives CASSFETRLGQFF. Using reference TRBV7-2 and TRBJ2-1 for the parts outside the CDR3, the full variable domain is GAGVSQSPSNKVTEKGKDVELRCDPISGHTALYWYRQSLGQGLEFLIYFQGNSAPDKSGLPSDRFSAERTGGSVSTLTIQRTQQEDSAVYLCASSFETRLGQFFGPGTRLTVL.